This paragraph reports one T cell receptor (beta chain). Its recognized antigen is unknown. It has no much larger one-base neighbor in the sample; base qualities were not kept. This record comes from a study of T cell responses to AZD1222 COVID-19 vaccine (dated by TCRdb to 2020 to 2022). Background for the entire study: TCR sequencing was performed for 230 to 250 trial participants, of whom some 200 were given two doses of AZD1222 and approximately 26 were given two doses of MenACWY control vaccine. Trial participants were enrolled into age subgroups of 18-55, 56-69 and 70-plus years, which contained around 140, 26 and 57 TCR-sequenced participants, respectively.

The CDR3 has 15 amino acids, counting the end cysteine and phenylalanine. Only the CDR3 portion is preserved as DNA: 45 bases, with reading frame beginning at the first base. CDR1 SSHAT and CDR2 FNYEAQ were looked up in the germline V gene (reference sequence). V is cut by 1 base and J by 1 base, and the space between the germline ends is 10 bases. Broader findings and caveats from the paper: Epitopes outside the regions mutated in the B.1.351 and B.1.1.7 variants were reportedly recognized by nearly half of the unique spike-specific TCRs. In the small 56-69-year group, the increase in depth fell short of significance, most likely because of low power. CD4 TCRs associated with the vaccine covered the entire spike protein, and the dominant responses were in regions 160-218 and 743-854. Only 5 to 7 AZD1222 recipients were SARS-CoV-2 seropositive at baseline, limiting conclusions about previously exposed vaccinees. Participants were mostly white British and included more females than males, and it was suggested by the authors that clonal diversity may have been underestimated. Spike-specific TCR breadth and depth rose significantly after two AZD1222 doses compared with day 0 and with MenACWY recipients. Because no day 14 peak-response samples were available, the repertoires could be characterized only after the peak T cell response.

In the paper's terms, the time point label means: about 28 days (+/-7) after the second vaccine dose. AZD1222 recipients whose second dose came at about 4 weeks and those whose second dose came at about 12 weeks were combined into one group, since spike-specific TCR depth and breadth did not differ between the two schedules. The vaccinee samples were drawn from two UK trials, COV001 and COV002, one of which was a single-blind randomized controlled phase 2/3 trial testing AZD1222 (ChAdOx1 nCoV-19) in healthy adults. For TCRbeta chain sequencing, PBMC samples from trial participants were taken at day 0 and at day 28 after the second dose. The CDR3 regions of human TCRbeta chains were analyzed by immunosequencing. As for the authors' bioinformatics: TCRs in the repertoires were matched against a reference library of SARS-CoV-2-specific TCRs that had been generated with the MIRA antigen-specificity platform. Breadth was defined as the fraction of unique TCRs that were SARS-CoV-2-associated. Depth was defined as the fraction of total T cells that were SARS-CoV-2-associated. Each spike-specific TCR was assigned to its reactive spike region and to a CD4 or CD8 class using the MIRA data. Log10-transformed breadth and depth values were compared by one-way ANOVA with Sidak's multiple comparisons tests. As stored in TCRdb, this immuneACCESS dataset retains in-frame rearrangements with V and J assigned. A fraction of the clones does not appear; measured against another copy, unresolved V genes explain less than half of the discrepancy, and the remainder lacks a known reason. That table gives V, J and clone size, and the DNA gave D and trimming. A total of about 270,000 clones appear in this sample, 85% to 95% of them only once. 0.55% of the sample lies in the top ten.

The clonotype comes from an adult who received the AZD1222 COVID-19 vaccine. The sequences come from peripheral blood, collected 28 days after the second AZD1222 dose. The receptor chain draws on TRBV7-7 and TRBJ2-5; the D gene is possibly TRBD2, with 5 bases matching. Read as DNA, the sequence is TGTGCCAGCAGCTTAGGAGGGCCTATCCAAGAGACCCAGTACTTC. Its translation reads: CASSLGGPIQETQYF.